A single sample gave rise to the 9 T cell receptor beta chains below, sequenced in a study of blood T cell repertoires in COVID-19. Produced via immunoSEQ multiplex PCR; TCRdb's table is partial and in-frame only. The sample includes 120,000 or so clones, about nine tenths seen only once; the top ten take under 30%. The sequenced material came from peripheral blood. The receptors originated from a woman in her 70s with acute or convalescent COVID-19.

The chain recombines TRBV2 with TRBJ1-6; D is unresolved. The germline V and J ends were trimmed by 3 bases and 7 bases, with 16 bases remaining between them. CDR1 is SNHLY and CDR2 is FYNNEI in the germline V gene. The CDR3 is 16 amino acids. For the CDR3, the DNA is TGTGCCAGCAGTGATTTTGCGGAACGCCCGAATTCACCCCTCCACTTT. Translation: CASSDFAERPNSPLHF.

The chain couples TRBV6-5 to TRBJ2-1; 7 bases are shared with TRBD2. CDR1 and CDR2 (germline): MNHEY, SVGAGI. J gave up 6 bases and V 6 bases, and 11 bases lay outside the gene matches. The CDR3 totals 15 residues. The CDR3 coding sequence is TGTGCCAGCAGCCCGCTGGGGGGGATAGGCAATGAGCAGTTCTTC. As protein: CASSPLGGIGNEQFF.

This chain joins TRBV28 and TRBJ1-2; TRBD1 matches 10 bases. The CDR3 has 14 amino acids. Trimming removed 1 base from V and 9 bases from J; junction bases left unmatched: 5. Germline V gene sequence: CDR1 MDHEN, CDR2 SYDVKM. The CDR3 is CASSLFGDRGRYTF. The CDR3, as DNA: TGTGCCAGCAGTTTATTCGGGGACAGGGGTCGCTACACCTTC.

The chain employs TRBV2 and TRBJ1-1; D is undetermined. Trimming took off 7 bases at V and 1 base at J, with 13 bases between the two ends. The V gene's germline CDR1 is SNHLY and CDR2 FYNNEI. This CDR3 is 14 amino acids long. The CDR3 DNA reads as TGTGCCAGCATGTCAGCGGGCCCGAACACTGAAGCTTTCTTT. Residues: CASMSAGPNTEAFF.

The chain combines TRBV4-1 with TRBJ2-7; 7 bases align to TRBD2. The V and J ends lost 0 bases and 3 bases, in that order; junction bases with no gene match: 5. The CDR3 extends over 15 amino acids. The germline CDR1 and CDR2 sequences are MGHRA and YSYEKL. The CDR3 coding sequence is TGCGCCAGCAGCCAAGAGGCGGCGGGGGTCTACGAGCAGTACTTC. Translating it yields CASSQEAAGVYEQYF.

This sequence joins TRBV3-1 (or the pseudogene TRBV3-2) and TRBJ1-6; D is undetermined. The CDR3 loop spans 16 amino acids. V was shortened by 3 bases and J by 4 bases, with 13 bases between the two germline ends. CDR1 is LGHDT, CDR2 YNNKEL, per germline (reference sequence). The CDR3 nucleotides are TGTGCCAGCAGCCATGCCGGAACAGTATATAATTCACCCCTCCACTTT. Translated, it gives CASSHAGTVYNSPLHF.

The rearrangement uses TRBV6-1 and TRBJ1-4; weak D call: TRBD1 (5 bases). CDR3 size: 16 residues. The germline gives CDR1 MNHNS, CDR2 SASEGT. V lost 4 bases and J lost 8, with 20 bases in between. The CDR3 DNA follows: TGTGCCAGCAGTGGGCGGACGGGCCCAAGGGGCGAAAAACTGTTTTTT. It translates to CASSGRTGPRGEKLFF.

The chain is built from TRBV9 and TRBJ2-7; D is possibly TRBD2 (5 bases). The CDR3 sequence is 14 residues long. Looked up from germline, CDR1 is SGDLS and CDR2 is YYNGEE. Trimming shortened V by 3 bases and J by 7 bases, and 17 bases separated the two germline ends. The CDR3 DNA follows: TGTGCCAGCAGCGCCCCCGGAGGAGGCCGGGAGCAGTACTTC. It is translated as CASSAPGGGREQYF.

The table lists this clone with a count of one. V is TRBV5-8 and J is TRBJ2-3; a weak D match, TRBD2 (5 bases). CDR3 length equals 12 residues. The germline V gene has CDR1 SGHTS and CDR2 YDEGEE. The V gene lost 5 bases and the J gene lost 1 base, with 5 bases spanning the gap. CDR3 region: CASRLGTDTQYF. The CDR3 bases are TGTGCCAGCAGACTAGGCACAGATACGCAGTATTTT.